A selection of T cell receptor beta chains follows, all from one sample in a study of monozygotic twins with inflammatory bowel disease. TCRdb reprocessed the 5' RACE reads, keeping one entry per CDR3 protein, no DNA. In total, the table holds approximately 340,000 distinct CDR3 sequences. The sample taken for sequencing was blood. Source of these receptors: a human donor with ulcerative colitis or Crohn's disease, or a healthy co-twin of an affected twin (not recorded which). CDR3s include the opening cysteine and the closing phenylalanine or tryptophan.

j_call v_call cdr3_aa
TRBJ2-2 TRBV11-1 CASSINDGTFTNTGELFF
TRBJ1-2 TRBV27 CASSLSGYSGYTF
TRBJ2-1 TRBV7-2 CASSFRGGYYNEQFF
TRBJ2-7 TRBV19 CSSGVSHEQYF
TRBJ1-4 TRBV25-1 CATKLRQGQINSEKLFF
TRBJ1-3 TRBV7-9 CASSLAPGTGPGNTIYF
TRBJ2-1 TRBV20-1 CSGASTGRYNEQFF
TRBJ2-5 TRBV20-1 CSGQTGLDQRETQYF
TRBJ2-3 TRBV5-1 CASSRLDRGGTDTQYF
TRBJ2-5 TRBV7-2 CASSSRLAGGGRTQYF
TRBJ2-2 TRBV27 CASSPSRVGPGELFF
TRBJ1-5 TRBV3-1 CASSQGIVRTEPQHF
TRBJ1-2 TRBV20-1 CSAREPGTGFSYGYTF
TRBJ2-1 TRBV10-2 CASSDTHNEQFF
TRBJ1-5 TRBV28 CASSQDRGGAQPQHF
TRBJ2-1 TRBV5-1 CASSSDVAGGTSEQFF
TRBJ2-1 TRBV12-3/TRBV12-4 CASSPRLAVDEKFF
TRBJ2-5 TRBV20-1 CSARDLDWKETQYF
TRBJ1-5 TRBV7-9 CASIGYLRSQHF
TRBJ2-2 TRBV6-2/TRBV6-3 CASRTMDGELFF
TRBJ2-5 TRBV30 CARTVRETQYF
TRBJ1-1 TRBV19 CASSTGRGNTEAFF
TRBJ2-1 TRBV7-2 CASSRGQQHYNEQFF
TRBJ2-1 TRBV20-1 CSARDRAEQFF
TRBJ2-3 TRBV29-1 CSVERTGYTQYF
TRBJ2-1 TRBV29-1 CSVEGGVVDNEQFF
TRBJ2-2 TRBV4-3 CASSQGTGGNTGELFF
TRBJ1-1 TRBV5-1 CASSRAGFDGLDTEAFF
TRBJ2-5 TRBV10-3 CAISESGPTLETQYF